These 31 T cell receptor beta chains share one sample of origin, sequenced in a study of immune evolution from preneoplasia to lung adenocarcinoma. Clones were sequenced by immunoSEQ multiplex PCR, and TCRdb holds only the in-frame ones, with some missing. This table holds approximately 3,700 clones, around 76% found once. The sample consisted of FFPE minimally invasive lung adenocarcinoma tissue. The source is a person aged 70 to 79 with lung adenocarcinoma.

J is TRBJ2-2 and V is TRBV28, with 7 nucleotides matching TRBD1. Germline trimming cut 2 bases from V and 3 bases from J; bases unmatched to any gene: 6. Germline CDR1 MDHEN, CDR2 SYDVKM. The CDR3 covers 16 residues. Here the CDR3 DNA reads TGTGCCAGCAGTTTAGCCCAGGGGGTGTACACCGGGGAGCTGTTTTTT. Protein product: CASSLAQGVYTGELFF.

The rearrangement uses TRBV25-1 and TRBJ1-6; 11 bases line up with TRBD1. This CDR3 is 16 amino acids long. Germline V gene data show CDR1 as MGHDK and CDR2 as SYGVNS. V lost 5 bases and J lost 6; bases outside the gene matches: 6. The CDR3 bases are TGTGCCAGCAGTCCACCCGGGACAGGGGGTAATTCACCCCTCCACTTT. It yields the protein CASSPPGTGGNSPLHF.

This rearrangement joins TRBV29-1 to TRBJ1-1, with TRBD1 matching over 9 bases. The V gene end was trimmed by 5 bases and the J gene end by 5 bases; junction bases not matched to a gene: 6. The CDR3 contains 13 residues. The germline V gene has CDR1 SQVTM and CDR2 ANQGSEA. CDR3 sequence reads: CSVKGQGRTEAFF. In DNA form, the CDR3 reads TGCAGCGTTAAGGGACAGGGACGTACTGAAGCTTTCTTT.

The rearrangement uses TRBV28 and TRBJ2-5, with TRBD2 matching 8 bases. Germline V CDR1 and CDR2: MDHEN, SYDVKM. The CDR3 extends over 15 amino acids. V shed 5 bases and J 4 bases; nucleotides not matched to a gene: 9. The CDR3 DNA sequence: TGTGCCAGCAGTAATCAAGCGGGAGTTCGAGAGACCCAGTACTTC. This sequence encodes CASSNQAGVRETQYF. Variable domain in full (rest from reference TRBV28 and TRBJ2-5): DVKVTQSSRYLVKRTGEKVFLECVQDMDHENMFWYRQDPGLGLRLIYFSYDVKMKEKGDIPEGYSVSREKKERFSLILESASTNQTSMYLCASSNQAGVRETQYFGPGTRLLVL.

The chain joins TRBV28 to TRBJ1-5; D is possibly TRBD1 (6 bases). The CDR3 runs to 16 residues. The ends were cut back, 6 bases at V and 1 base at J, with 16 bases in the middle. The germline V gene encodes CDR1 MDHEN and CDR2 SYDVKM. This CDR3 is CASSPFGGTSNQPQHF. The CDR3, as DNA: TGTGCCAGCAGCCCCTTTGGCGGGACAAGCAATCAGCCCCAGCATTTT.

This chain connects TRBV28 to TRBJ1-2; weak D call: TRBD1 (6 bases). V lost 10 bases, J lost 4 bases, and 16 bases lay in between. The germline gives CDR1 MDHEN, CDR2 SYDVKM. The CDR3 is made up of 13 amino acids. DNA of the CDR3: TGTGCCACCCAGACCCGGACAGTCTATGGCTACACCTTC. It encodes CATQTRTVYGYTF.

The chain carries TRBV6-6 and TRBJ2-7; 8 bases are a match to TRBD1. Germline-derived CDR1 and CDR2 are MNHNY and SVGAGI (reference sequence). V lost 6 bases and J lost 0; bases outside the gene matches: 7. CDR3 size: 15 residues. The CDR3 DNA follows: TGTGCCAGCAGGCAGGGACAGGCGCCCTCCTACGAGCAGTACTTC. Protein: CASRQGQAPSYEQYF.

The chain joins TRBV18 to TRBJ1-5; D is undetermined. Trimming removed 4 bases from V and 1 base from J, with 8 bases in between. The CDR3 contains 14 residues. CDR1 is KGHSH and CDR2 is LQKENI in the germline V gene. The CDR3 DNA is TGTGCCAGCTCACGGACGGCGAGCAATCAGCCCCAGCATTTT. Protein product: CASSRTASNQPQHF.

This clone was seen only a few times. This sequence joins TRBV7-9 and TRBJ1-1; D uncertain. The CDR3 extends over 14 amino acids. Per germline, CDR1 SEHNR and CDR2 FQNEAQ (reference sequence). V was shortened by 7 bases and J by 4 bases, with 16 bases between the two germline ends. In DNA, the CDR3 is TGTGCCAGCACCATGGTGGGCGCGACCACTGAAGCTTTCTTT. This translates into CASTMVGATTEAFF.

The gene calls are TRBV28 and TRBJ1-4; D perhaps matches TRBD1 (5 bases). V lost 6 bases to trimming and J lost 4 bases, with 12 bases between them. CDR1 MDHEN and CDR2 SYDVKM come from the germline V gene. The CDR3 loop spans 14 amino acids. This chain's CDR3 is CASSQWGGNEKLFF. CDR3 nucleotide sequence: TGTGCCAGCAGCCAATGGGGGGGTAATGAAAAACTGTTTTTT.

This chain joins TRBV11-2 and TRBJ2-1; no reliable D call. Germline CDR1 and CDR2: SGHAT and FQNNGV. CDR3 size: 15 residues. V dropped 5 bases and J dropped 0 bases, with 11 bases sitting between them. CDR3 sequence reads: CASSPPVGSYNEQFF. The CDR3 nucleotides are TGTGCCAGCAGCCCGCCAGTAGGCTCCTACAATGAGCAGTTCTTC.

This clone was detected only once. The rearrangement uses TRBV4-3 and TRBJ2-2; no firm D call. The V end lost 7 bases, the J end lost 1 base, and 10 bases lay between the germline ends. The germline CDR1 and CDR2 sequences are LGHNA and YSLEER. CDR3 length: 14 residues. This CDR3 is CASIADGNTGELFF. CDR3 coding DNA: TGCGCCAGCATTGCGGACGGGAACACCGGGGAGCTGTTTTTT.

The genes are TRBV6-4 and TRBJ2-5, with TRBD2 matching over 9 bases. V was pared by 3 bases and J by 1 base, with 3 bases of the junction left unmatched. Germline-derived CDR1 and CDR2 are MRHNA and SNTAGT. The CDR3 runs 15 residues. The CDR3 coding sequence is TGTGCCAGCAGTGAAGCGGGAGGTGGCCAAGAGACCCAGTACTTC. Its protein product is CASSEAGGGQETQYF.

The CDR3 here is CASRGARVTKNIQYF. The CDR3 DNA sequence: TGTGCCAGCAGGGGGGCCAGGGTGACCAAAAACATTCAGTACTTC. J is TRBJ2-4 and V is TRBV28; TRBD1 might be the D (6 bases). Trimming pared 6 bases from V and 2 bases from J, leaving 14 bases between. Per germline, CDR1 MDHEN and CDR2 SYDVKM. The CDR3 sequence is 15 residues long.

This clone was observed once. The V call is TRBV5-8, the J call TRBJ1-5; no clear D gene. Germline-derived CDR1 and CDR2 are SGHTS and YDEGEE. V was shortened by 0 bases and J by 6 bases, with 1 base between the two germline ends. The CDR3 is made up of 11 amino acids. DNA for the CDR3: TGTGCCAGCAGCTTGGGTCAGCCCCAGCATTTT. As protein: CASSLGQPQHF.

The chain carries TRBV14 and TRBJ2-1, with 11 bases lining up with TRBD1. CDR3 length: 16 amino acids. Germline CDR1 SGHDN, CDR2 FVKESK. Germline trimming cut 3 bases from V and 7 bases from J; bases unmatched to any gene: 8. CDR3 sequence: CASSHLLGQGGNEQFF. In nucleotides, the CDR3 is TGTGCCAGCAGCCACCTCCTGGGACAGGGGGGTAATGAGCAGTTCTTC.

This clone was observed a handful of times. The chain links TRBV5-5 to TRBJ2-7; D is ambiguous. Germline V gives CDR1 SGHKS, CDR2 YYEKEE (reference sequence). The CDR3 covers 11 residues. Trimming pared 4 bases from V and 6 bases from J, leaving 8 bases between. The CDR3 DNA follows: TGTGCCAGCAGCCAAGCGTCCGAGCAGTACTTC. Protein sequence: CASSQASEQYF.

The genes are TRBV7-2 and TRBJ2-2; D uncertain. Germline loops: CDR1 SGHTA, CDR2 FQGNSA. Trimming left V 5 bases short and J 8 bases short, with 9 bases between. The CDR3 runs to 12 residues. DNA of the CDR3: TGTGCCAGCAGCAGAACCGAAGGGGAGCTGTTTTTT. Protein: CASSRTEGELFF.

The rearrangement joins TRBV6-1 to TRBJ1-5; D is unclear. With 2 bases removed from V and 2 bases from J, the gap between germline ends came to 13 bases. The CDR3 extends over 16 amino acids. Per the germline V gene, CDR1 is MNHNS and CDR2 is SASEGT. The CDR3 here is CASSERSQIRNQPQHF. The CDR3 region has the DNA TGTGCCAGCAGTGAACGGTCACAAATCCGCAATCAGCCCCAGCATTTT.

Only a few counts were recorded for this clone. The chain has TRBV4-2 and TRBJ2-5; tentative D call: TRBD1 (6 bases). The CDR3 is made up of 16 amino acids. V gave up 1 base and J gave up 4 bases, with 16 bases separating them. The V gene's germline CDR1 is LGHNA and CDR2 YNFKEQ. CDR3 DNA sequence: TGTGCCAGCAGCCAAGTTAGTGGGAGAGGGGGAGAGACCCAGTACTTC. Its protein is CASSQVSGRGGETQYF.

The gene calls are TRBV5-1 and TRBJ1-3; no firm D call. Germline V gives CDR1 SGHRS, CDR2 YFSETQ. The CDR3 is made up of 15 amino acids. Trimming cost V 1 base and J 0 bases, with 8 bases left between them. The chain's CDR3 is CASSLNPSSGNTIYF. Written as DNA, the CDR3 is TGCGCCAGCAGCTTGAACCCCAGCTCTGGAAACACCATATATTTT.

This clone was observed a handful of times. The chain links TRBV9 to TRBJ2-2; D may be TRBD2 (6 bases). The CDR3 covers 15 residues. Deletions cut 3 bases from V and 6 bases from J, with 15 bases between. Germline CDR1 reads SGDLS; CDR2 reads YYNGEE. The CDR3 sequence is CASSEGTSAAGELFF. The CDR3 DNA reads TGTGCCAGCAGCGAGGGGACTTCCGCGGCCGGGGAGCTGTTTTTT.

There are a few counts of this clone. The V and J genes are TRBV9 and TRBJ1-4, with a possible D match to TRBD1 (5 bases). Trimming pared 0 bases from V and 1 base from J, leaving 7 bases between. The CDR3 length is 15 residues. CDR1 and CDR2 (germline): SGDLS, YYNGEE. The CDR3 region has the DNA TGTGCCAGCAGCGTAGACGGGGGAACTAATGAAAAACTGTTTTTT. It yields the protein CASSVDGGTNEKLFF.

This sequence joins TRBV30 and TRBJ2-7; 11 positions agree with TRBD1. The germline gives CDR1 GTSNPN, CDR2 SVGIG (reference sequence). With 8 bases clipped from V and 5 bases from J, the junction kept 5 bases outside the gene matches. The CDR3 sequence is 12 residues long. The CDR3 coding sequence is TGTGCCCAGGACAGGGGGCAAAACGAGCAGTACTTC. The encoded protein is CAQDRGQNEQYF.

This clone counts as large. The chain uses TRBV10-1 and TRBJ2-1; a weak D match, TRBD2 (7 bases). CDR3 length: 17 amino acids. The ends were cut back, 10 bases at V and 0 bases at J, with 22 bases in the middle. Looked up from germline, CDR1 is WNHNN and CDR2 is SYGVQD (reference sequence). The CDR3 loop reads CATSLGGPESSYNEQFF. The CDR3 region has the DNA TGCGCCACCTCTCTGGGGGGGCCGGAGAGCTCCTACAATGAGCAGTTCTTC.

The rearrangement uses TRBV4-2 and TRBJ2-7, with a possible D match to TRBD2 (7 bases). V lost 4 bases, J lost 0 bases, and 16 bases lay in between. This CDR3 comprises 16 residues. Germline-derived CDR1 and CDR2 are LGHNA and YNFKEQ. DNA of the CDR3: TGTGCCAGCAGCCTGGGGGGGCCCCCGAGCTCCTACGAGCAGTACTTC. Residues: CASSLGGPPSSYEQYF.

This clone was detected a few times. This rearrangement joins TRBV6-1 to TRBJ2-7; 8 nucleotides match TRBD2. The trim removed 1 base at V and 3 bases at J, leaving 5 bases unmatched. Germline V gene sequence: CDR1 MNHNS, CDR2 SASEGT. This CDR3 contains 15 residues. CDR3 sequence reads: CASSEGLAGNYEQYF. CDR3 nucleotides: TGTGCCAGCAGTGAAGGGCTAGCGGGTAACTACGAGCAGTACTTC.

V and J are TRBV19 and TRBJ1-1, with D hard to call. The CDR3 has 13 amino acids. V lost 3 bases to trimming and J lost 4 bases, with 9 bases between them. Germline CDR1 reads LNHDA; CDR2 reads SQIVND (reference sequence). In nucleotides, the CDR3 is TGTGCCAGTAGTATGGCAGTGGGCACTGAAGCTTTCTTT. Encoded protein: CASSMAVGTEAFF.

The CDR3 protein is CASSIIQNTEAFF. CDR3 coding DNA: TGTGCCAGTAGTATAATACAGAACACTGAAGCTTTCTTT. The chain couples TRBV19 to TRBJ1-1, with D unclear. Germline V gene sequence: CDR1 LNHDA, CDR2 SQIVND (reference sequence). This CDR3 spans 13 amino acids. Trimming took off 2 bases at V and 1 base at J, with 5 bases between the two ends.

In nucleotides, the CDR3 is TGCGCCAGCAGCTTGGCCGACGACAGGGGCTACGAGCAGTACTTC. This codes for CASSLADDRGYEQYF. The rearrangement uses TRBV5-1 and TRBJ2-7; TRBD1 aligns across 8 bases. This CDR3 has 15 residues. Germline-derived CDR1 and CDR2 are SGHRS and YFSETQ. V trimming: 0 bases; J trimming: 3 bases; junction bases outside the gene matches: 5. The full variable domain, with the rest looked up from reference TRBV5-1 and TRBJ2-7, is KAGVTQTPRYLIKTRGQQVTLSCSPISGHRSVSWYQQTPGQGLQFLFEYFSETQRNKGNFPGRFSGRQFSNSRSEMNVSTLELGDSALYLCASSLADDRGYEQYFGPGTRLTVT.

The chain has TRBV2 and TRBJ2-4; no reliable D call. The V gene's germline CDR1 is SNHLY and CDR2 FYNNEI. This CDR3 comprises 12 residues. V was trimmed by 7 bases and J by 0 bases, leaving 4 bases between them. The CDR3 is CASMLAKNIQYF. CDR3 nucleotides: TGTGCCAGCATGCTAGCCAAAAACATTCAGTACTTC. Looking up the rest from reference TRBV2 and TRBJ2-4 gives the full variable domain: EPEVTQTPSHQVTQMGQEVILRCVPISNHLYFYWYRQILGQKVEFLVSFYNNEISEKSEIFDDQFSVERPDGSNFTLKIRSTKLEDSAMYFCASMLAKNIQYFGAGTRLSVL.